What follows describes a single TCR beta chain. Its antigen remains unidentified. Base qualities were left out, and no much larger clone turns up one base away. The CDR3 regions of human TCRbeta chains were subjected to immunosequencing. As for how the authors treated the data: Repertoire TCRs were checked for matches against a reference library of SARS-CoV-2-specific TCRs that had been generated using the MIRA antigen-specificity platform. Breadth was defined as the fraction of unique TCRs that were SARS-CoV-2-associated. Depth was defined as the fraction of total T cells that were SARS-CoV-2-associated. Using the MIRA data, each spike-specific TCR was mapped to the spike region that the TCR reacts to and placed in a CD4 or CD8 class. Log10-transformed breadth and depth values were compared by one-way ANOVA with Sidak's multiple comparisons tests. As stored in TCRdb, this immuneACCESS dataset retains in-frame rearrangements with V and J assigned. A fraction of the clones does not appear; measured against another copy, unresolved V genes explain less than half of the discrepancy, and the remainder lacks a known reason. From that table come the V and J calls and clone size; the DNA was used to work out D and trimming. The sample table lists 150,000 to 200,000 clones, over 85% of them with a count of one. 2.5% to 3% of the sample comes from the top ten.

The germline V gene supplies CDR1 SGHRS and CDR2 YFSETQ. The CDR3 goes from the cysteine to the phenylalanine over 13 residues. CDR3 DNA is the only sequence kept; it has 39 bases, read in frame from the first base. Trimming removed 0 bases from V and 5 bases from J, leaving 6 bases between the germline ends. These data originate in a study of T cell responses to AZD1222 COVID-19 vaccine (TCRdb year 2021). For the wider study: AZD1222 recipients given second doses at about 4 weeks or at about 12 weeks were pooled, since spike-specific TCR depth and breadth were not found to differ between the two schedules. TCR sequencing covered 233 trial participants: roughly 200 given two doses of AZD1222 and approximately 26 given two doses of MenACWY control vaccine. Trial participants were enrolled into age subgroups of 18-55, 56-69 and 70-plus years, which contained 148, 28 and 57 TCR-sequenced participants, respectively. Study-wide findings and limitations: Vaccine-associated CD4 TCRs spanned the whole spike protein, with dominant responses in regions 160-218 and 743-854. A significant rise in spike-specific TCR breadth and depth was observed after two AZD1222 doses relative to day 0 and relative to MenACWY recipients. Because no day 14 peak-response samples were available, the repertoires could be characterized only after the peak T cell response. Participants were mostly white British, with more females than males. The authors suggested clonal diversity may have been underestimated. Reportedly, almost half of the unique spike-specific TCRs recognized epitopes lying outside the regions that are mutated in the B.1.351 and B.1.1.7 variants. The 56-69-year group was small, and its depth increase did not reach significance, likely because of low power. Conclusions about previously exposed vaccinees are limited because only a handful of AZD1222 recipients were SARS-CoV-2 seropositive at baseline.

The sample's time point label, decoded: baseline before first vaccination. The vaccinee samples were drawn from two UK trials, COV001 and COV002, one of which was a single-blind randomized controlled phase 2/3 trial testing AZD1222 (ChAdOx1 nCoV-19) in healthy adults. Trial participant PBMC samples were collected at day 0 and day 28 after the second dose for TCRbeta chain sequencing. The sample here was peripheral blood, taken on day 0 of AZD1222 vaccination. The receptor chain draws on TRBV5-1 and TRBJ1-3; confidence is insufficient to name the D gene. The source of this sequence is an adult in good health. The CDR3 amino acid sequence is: CASSLDSRNTIYF. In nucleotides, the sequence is TGCGCCAGCAGCTTGGACAGTAGAAACACCATATATTTT.